This T cell receptor beta chain was captured by sequencing in a study of T cell responses to AZD1222 COVID-19 vaccine. From germline, CDR1 is MGHRA and CDR2 YSYEKL. The CDR3 consists of 17 residues. Trimming shortened V by 1 base and J by 3 bases, and 18 bases separated the two germline ends. Some clones are missing from TCRdb's copy, which holds only in-frame ones; the method was immunoSEQ multiplex PCR. The sample includes more than 150,000 clones, approximately 94% of them seen just once. This clone occurred a few times. Specimen: peripheral blood, collected on day 0 of AZD1222 vaccination. The clonotype was recovered from an adult in good health. The V and J genes are TRBV4-1 and TRBJ1-1; D might be TRBD1 (6 bases). The chain's CDR3 is CASSQGPGPRGYTEAFF. DNA of the CDR3: TGCGCCAGCAGCCAAGGTCCAGGACCGAGGGGGTACACTGAAGCTTTCTTT.